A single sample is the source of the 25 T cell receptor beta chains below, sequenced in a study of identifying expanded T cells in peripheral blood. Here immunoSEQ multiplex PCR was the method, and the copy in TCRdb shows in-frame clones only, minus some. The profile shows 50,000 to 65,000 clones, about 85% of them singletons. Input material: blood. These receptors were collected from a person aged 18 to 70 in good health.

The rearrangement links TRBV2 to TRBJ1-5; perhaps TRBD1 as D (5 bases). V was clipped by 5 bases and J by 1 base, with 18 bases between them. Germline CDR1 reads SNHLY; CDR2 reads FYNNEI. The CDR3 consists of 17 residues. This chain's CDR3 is CASSRSGGSSSNQPQHF. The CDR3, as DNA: TGTGCCAGCAGTCGATCGGGGGGGTCGTCAAGCAATCAGCCCCAGCATTTT.

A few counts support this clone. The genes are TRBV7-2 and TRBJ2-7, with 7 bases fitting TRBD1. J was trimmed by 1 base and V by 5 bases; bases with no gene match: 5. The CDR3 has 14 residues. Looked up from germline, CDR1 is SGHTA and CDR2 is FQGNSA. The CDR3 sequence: CASSLLQGSYEQYF. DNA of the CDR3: TGTGCCAGCAGCCTGTTACAGGGGTCCTACGAGCAGTACTTC.

In DNA, the CDR3 is TGTGCCAGTAGGGGAGGGAGTGAAAAACTGTTTTTT. This encodes CASRGGSEKLFF. This chain uses TRBV19 with TRBJ1-4; D gene ambiguous. From germline, CDR1 is LNHDA and CDR2 SQIVND (reference sequence). CDR3 length: 12 residues. Trimming shortened V by 6 bases and J by 7 bases, and 9 bases separated the two germline ends.

The CDR3 spells CASTLLGQGVVSEAFF. CDR3 nucleotides: TGTGCCAGCACCCTCCTGGGACAGGGAGTAGTATCTGAAGCTTTCTTT. The chain uses TRBV2 and TRBJ1-1, with TRBD1 matching over 9 bases. The CDR3 is 16 amino acids. Germline V lookup: CDR1 SNHLY, CDR2 FYNNEI. After removal of 7 bases from V and 6 bases from J, the junction contained 15 bases not matched to a gene.

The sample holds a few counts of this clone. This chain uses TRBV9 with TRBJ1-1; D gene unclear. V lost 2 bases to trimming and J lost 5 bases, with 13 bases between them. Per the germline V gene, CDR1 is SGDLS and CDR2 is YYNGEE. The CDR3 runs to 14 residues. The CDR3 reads CASSVTPYGTEAFF. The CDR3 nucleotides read TGTGCCAGCAGCGTCACGCCTTACGGGACTGAAGCTTTCTTT.

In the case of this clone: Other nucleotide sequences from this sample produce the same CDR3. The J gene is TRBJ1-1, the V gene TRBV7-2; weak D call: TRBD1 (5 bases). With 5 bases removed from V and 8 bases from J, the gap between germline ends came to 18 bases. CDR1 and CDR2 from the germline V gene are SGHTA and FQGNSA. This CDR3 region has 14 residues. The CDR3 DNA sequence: TGTGCCAGCAGCGCGACGGGCAGGGTCCTAGAAGCTTTCTTT. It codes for CASSATGRVLEAFF.

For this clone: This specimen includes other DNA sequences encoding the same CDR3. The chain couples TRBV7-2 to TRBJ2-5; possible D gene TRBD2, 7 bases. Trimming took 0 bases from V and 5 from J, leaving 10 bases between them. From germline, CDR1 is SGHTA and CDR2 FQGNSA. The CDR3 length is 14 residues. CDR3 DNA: TGTGCCAGCAGCTTAGCGGGAGGGGGGGAGACCCAGTACTTC. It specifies CASSLAGGGETQYF.

This chain's CDR3 is CASSALLGDTEAFF. CDR3 DNA: TGTGCCAGCAGTGCCCTACTAGGGGACACTGAAGCTTTCTTT. The chain employs TRBV6-1 and TRBJ1-1; possible D gene TRBD1, 5 bases. V lost 4 bases, J lost 3 bases, and 12 bases lay in between. CDR3 size: 14 residues. CDR1 MNHNS and CDR2 SASEGT come from the germline V gene.

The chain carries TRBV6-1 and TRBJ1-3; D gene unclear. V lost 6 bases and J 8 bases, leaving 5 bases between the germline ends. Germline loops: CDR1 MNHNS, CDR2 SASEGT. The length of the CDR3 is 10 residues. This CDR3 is CASSRYTIYF. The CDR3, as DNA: TGTGCCAGCAGCCGTTACACCATATATTTT.

The CDR3 reads CASSPSATAPDRYF. The CDR3 bases are TGCGCCAGCAGTCCCAGCGCGACAGCTCCAGATCGGTACTTC. The chain recombines TRBV4-3 with TRBJ2-7, with a possible D match to TRBD1 (5 bases). The CDR3 sequence is 14 residues long. The germline CDR1 and CDR2 sequences are LGHNA and YSLEER. Deletions cut 6 bases from V and 12 bases from J, with 24 bases between.

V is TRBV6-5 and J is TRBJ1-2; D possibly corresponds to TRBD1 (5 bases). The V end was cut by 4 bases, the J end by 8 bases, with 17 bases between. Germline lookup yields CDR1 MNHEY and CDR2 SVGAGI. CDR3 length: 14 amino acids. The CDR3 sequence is CASSSPGTAGGYTF. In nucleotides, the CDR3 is TGTGCCAGCAGTTCGCCTGGGACGGCTGGGGGCTACACCTTC.

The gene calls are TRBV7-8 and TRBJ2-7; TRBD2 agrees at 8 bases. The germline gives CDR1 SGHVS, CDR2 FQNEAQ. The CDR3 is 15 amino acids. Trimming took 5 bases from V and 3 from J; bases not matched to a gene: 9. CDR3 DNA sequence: TGTGCCAGCAGCACCCCGGGACTAGACTTCTACGAGCAGTACTTC. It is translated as CASSTPGLDFYEQYF.

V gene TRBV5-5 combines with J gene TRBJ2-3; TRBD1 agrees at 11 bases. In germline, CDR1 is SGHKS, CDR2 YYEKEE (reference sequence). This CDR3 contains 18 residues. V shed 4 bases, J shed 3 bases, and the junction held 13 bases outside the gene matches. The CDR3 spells CASSDGQGATLGTDTQYF. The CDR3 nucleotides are TGTGCCAGCAGCGACGGACAGGGGGCGACTTTGGGGACAGATACGCAGTATTTT.

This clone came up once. In DNA form, the CDR3 reads TGCGCCAGCAGCCAAGTATTAACGAGGGTCGACGGCTACACCTTC. Its protein is CASSQVLTRVDGYTF. This sequence joins TRBV4-1 and TRBJ1-2; D is unresolved. The V and J ends lost 1 base and 8 bases respectively, with 17 bases between them. CDR3 size: 15 residues. CDR1 is MGHRA and CDR2 is YSYEKL in the germline V gene.

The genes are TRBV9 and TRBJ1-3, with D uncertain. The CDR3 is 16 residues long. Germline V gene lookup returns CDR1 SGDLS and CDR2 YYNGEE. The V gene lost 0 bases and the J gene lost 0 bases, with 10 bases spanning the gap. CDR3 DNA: TGTGCCAGCAGCGTAGATGGACGTCGCTCTGGAAACACCATATATTTT. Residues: CASSVDGRRSGNTIYF.

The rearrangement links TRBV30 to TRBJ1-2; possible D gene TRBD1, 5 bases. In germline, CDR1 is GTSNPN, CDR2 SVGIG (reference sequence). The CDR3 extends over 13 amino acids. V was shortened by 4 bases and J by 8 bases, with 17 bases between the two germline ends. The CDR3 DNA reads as TGTGCCTGGAAGTATCCCCAGGGAGGAGGCTACACCTTC. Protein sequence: CAWKYPQGGGYTF. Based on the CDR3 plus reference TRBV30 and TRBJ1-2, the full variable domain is SQTIHQWPATLVQPVGSPLSLECTVEGTSNPNLYWYRQAAGRGLQLLFYSVGIGQISSEVPQNLSASRPQDRQFILSSKKLLLSDSGFYLCAWKYPQGGGYTFGSGTRLTVV.

This chain's CDR3 is CASSSREKEQFF. CDR3 DNA: TGTGCCAGCAGCTCCAGAGAGAAAGAGCAGTTCTTC. The chain recombines TRBV28 with TRBJ2-1; D gene ambiguous. The CDR3 covers 12 residues. V lost 6 bases, J lost 10 bases, and 13 bases lay in between. The germline gives CDR1 MDHEN, CDR2 SYDVKM.

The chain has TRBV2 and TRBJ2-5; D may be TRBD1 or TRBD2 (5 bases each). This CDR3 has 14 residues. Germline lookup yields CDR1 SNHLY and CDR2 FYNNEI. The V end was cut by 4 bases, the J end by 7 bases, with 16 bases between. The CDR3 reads CASSGDGAGGTQYF. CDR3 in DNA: TGTGCCAGCAGTGGGGACGGGGCTGGCGGGACCCAGTACTTC.

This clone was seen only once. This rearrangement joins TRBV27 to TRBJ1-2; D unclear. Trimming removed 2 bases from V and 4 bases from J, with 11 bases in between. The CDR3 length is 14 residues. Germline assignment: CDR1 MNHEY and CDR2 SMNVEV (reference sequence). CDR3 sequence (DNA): TGTGCCAGCAGTTTAATCCATACGGGCTATGGCTACACCTTC. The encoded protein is CASSLIHTGYGYTF.

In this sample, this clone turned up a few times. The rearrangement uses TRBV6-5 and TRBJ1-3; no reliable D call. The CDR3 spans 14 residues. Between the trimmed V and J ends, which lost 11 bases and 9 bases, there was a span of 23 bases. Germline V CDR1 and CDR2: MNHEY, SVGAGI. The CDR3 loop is CASASSVPWGTIYF. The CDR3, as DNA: TGTGCCTCAGCCTCCAGTGTCCCCTGGGGCACCATATATTTT.

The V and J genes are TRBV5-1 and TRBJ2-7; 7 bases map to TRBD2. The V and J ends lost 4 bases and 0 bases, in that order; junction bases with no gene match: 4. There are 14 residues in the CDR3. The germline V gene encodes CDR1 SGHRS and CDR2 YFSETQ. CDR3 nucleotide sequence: TGCGCCAGCAGCATCGGGGGGAGCTCCTACGAGCAGTACTTC. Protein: CASSIGGSSYEQYF.

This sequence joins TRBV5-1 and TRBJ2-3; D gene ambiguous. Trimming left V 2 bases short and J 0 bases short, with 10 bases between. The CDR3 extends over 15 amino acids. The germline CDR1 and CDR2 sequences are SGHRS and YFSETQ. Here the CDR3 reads CASSLLTLSTDTQYF. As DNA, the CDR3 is TGCGCCAGCAGCTTATTGACGCTTAGCACAGATACGCAGTATTTT.

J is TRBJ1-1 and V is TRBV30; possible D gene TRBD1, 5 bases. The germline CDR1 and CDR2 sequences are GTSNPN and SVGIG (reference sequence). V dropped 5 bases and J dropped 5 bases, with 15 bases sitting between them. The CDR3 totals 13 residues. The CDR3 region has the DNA TGTGCCTGGGGCCAGGGCTTCGAAACTGAAGCTTTCTTT. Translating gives CAWGQGFETEAFF.

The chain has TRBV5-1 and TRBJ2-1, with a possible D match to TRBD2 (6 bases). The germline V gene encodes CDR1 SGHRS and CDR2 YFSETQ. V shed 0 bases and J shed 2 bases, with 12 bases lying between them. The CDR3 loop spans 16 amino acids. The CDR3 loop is CASSLVAGMAYNEQFF. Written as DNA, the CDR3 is TGCGCCAGCAGCTTGGTCGCGGGGATGGCCTACAATGAGCAGTTCTTC.

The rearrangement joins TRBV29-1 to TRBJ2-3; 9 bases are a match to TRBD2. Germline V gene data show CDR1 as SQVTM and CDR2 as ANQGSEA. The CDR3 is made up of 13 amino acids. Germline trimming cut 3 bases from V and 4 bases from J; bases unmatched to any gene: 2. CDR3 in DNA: TGCAGCGTTGAGCGGGGGGGCCCAGATACGCAGTATTTT. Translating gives CSVERGGPDTQYF.